The entry below describes one T cell receptor beta chain. This sample stems from a study of CD8 T cells in ankylosing spondylitis. V shed 6 bases and J 4 bases; nucleotides not matched to a gene: 11. The CDR3 is made up of 15 amino acids. Quantitative 5'-RACE was performed with molecular barcodes, and it yielded the TCR beta libraries. TCRdb ran MiXCR on the 5' RACE reads and lists one entry per CDR3 protein. Of about 150,000 distinct CDR3 sequences listed, approximately 48% were seen once; the top ten hold about 16%. The chain employs TRBV12-3 or TRBV12-4 and TRBJ1-2, with 7 bases lining up with TRBD1. The origin of this receptor is a male donor with ankylosing spondylitis. Sequenced sample: synovial fluid, either unsorted or a sorted T cell fraction (not recorded which). This CDR3 is CASSPGGGSPYGYTF. The CDR3 DNA follows: TGTGCCAGCAGCCCAGGGGGGGGATCCCCCTATGGCTACACCTTC.